The T cell receptor beta chain under discussion was sequenced for a study of spatial heterogeneity in lung cancer. Study information: Alpha-chain sequences were consistently detected in smaller numbers than beta-chain sequences.

Carried by each TCR cDNA molecule was a unique molecular identifier. TCRdb re-derived calls from the 5' RACE reads in MiXCR, one entry per CDR3 protein. The table lists around 110,000 distinct CDR3 sequences, 12% of them singletons. V was clipped by 0 bases and J by 2 bases, with 14 bases between them. Germline V gene lookup returns CDR1 DFQATT and CDR2 SNEGSKA (reference sequence). The CDR3 runs 15 residues. Time point in this sample: blood at routine non-recurrence follow-up after resection. Unsorted whole RNA of tumor, nontumor lung or frozen PBMC was sequenced. Only a few counts were recorded for this clonotype.

Sequenced material: PBMCs, taken at follow-up. This chain links TRBV20-1 with TRBJ2-7; D possibly corresponds to TRBD2 (6 bases). The sequence was obtained from a male donor with early-stage non-small cell lung cancer. CDR3 protein: CSARDVASVPYEQYF. The CDR3 DNA is TGCAGTGCTAGAGATGTGGCTAGCGTACCCTACGAGCAGTACTTC.